This T cell receptor (beta chain) was retrieved from a study of blood T cell repertoires in COVID-19 (dated by TCRdb to 2019 to 2021). General notes on the study: The collaborator samples originated in the United States, Italy and Spain and spanned the acute and convalescent phases of COVID-19. The prospective study material was composed of cDNA or gDNA derived from T cells, B-cell-depleted T cells, or PBMCs. The dataset comprised deeply sampled blood TCRbeta repertoires from subjects exposed to, actively infected with, or recovered from COVID-19. The repertoires were released in a freely available public database meant as a resource for research on the immune response to SARS-CoV-2. Samples were obtained from the ongoing ImmuneRACE study (first 160 participants) and from 950 to 1,500 subjects provided by 6 global collaborators. The sample metadata nearly always contained a de-identified subject ID, COVID-19 status, age in years and sex. Where HLA class I and class II types were available, the types were taken from metadata supplied by the sample provider, not from assay-based typing. Findings and caveats that apply to the study as a whole: How much clinical and demographic metadata was included differed by source and by participant, and the metadata was provided uncurated.

In the prospective study, participants were about 18 to 100 years old, resided in about two dozen geographic areas of the United States, and were enrolled through a virtual design. Cohort assignment in the prospective study relied on participant-reported clinical history from a screening survey and a study questionnaire. ImmuneRACE Cohort 3 recovered participants were defined by two consecutive negative NP/OP PCR tests, healthcare professional clearance, or symptom resolution. In the prospective study, whole blood, serum and a nasopharyngeal or oropharyngeal swab were collected from each participant by mobile phlebotomists. Over a roughly two-month period, participants in the prospective study had the option of providing additional blood draws and questionnaires. Before DNA extraction, prospective study blood samples were shipped either frozen or at room temperature. This clone appeared once. Its antigen specificity is not known. No base quality values were provided; no much bigger clone lies one nucleotide off.

The CDR3, from cysteine to phenylalanine, totals 19 residues. Only CDR3 DNA remains: 57 bases, in frame from the first base. Trimming removed 10 bases from V and 0 bases from J; the gene matches leave 14 bases unexplained. CDR1 MDHEN and CDR2 SYDVKM are derived from the germline V gene. TCRbeta CDR3 regions were amplified from genomic DNA using the immunoSEQ Assay, a bias-controlled multiplex PCR. The original pipeline was this. Nucleated cell counts per sample were estimated from amplification of reference gene primers within the assay. To quantify the absolute abundance of each unique TCRbeta CDR3 rearrangement, sequence reads were collapsed and filtered. For each sample, productive Simpson clonality was calculated as the square root of Simpson's diversity index over productive rearrangements. TCRdb provides this immuneACCESS table in a form limited to in-frame rearrangements. Some clones are lacking; in checked studies, under half of them reflect an unresolved V gene, and why the rest are absent is not known. For V, J and clone size, that table is used; D and trimming come from the DNA. This sample holds approximately 450,000 clones; 85% to 90% were observed only once. The top ten hold around 1.1% of the sample.

This sequence was found in a man under 40 who had recovered from COVID-19. The sequenced material came from PBMCs or T cells enriched from blood (not recorded which). Recombination joined TRBV28 with TRBJ2-2, and TRBD2 matches 13 of the central bases. The sequence in DNA is TGTGCCACCCTGGAGACTAGCGGGAGGTACCCTACGAACACCGGGGAGCTGTTTTTT. Translation gives CATLETSGRYPTNTGELFF.